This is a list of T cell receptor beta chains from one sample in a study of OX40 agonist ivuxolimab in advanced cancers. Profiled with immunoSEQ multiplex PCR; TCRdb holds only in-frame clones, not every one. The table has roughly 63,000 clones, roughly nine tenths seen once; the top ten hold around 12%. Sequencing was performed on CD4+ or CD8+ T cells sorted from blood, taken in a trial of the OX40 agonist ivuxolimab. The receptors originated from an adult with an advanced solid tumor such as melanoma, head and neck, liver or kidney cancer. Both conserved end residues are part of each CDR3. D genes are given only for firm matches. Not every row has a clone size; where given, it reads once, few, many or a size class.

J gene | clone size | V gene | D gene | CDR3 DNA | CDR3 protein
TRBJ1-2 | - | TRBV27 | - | TGTGCCAGCAGTCCCCTAATATCGGGGAACTATGGCTACACCTTC | CASSPLISGNYGYTF
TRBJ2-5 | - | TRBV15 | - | TGTGCCACCAGCAGGGGGGCGATACAAGAGACCCAGTACTTC | CATSRGAIQETQYF
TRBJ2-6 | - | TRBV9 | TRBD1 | TGTGCCAGCACAACGGGGACAGCAAACTCTGGGGCCAACGTCCTGACTTTC | CASTTGTANSGANVLTF
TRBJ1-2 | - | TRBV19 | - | TGTGCCAGTAGTATCGGGCAGGGCCCCTATGGCTACACCTTC | CASSIGQGPYGYTF
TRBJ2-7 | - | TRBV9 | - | TGTGCCAGCAGCGCGACTGGACTGACCTACGAGCAGTACTTC | CASSATGLTYEQYF
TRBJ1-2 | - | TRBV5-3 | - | TGTGCCAGAAGCTCGGGAGCCGATGGCTACACCTTC | CARSSGADGYTF
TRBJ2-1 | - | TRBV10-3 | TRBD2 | TGTGCCATCAGTTCAACTAGCGGGAATGAGCAGTTCTTC | CAISSTSGNEQFF
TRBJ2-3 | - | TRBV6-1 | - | TGTGCCAGCAGTTCCCCGGGGCTGGCAGATACGCAGTATTTT | CASSSPGLADTQYF
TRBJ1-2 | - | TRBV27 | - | TGTGCCAGCAGTCCGGGACCTGAGTACTACACCTTC | CASSPGPEYYTF
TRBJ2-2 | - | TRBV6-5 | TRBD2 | TGTGCCAGCAGTTACACTGGGGGGGTCGGGGAGCTGTTTTTT | CASSYTGGVGELFF
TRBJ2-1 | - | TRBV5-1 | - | TGCGCCAGCGAACTCACTGGCGGGCGGTACAATGAGCAGTTCTTC | CASELTGGRYNEQFF
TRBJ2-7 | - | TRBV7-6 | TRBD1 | TGTGCCAGCAGCCGACAGGGGGCTGAGCAGTACTTC | CASSRQGAEQYF
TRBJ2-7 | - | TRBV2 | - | TGTGCCAGCAGTCCTTCTGTGCTTTCTGGCCCCTACGAGCAGTACTTC | CASSPSVLSGPYEQYF
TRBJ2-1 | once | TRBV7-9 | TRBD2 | TGTGCCAGCAGCTTAGGGCTTAGCGGGACGTATGAGCAGTTCTTC | CASSLGLSGTYEQFF
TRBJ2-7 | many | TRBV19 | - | TGTGCCAGTAATAGCGGCTACGAGCAGTACTTC | CASNSGYEQYF
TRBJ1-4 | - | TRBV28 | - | TGTGCCAGCAGCAGGGAGGGGGAAAAACTGTTTTTT | CASSREGEKLFF
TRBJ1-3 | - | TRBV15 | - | TGTGCCACCAGCACACATAAACAGGGTTCTGGAAACACCATATATTTT | CATSTHKQGSGNTIYF
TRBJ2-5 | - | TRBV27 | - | TGTGCCAGCCGCAAGGAGGGACTTGCGACCCAGTACTTC | CASRKEGLATQYF
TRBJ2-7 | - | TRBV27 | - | TGTGCCAGCAGTTTAGGAGGCTACGAGCAGTACTTC | CASSLGGYEQYF
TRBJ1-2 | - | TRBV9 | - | TGTGCCAGCAGCGTAGGGTCCCGTACTATCCTAAACTATGGCTACACCTTC | CASSVGSRTILNYGYTF
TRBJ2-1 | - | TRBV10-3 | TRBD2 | TGTGCCATCAGTGACGGGGGGACCAATGAGCAGTTCTTC | CAISDGGTNEQFF
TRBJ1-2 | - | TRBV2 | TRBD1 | TGTGCCAGCAGCGAAGCCGGGACAGGTCCCTTAGGGGACTATGGCTACACCTTC | CASSEAGTGPLGDYGYTF
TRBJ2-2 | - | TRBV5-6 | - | TGTGCCAGCAGCGGAGGACTACAGAACACCGGGGAGCTGTTTTTT | CASSGGLQNTGELFF
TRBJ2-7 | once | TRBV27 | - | TGTGCCAGCAGTTTAAGCATCGGGGGCTACGAGCAGTACTTC | CASSLSIGGYEQYF
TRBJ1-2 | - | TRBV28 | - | TGTGCCAGCAGTTTTCCAGGAGCCAACTATGGCTACACCTTC | CASSFPGANYGYTF
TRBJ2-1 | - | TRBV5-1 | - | TGCGCCAGCAGCCAGGGACGGTACAATGAGCAGTTCTTC | CASSQGRYNEQFF
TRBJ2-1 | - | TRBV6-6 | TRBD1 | TGTGCCAGCAGGAGACAGGGGCTGAATGAGCAGTTCTTC | CASRRQGLNEQFF
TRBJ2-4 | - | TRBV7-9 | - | TGTGCCAGCGGATTGGGGCAATCAAGGGACACTCTAGCCAAAAACATTCAGTACTTC | CASGLGQSRDTLAKNIQYF
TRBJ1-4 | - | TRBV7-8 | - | TGTGCCAGCAGCTTACACCCCAACGGACTGAAAGGTGAAAAACTGTTTTTT | CASSLHPNGLKGEKLFF
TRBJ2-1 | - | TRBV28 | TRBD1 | TGTGCCAACTCGAGGACAGGCGGCTCCTACAATGAGCAGTTCTTC | CANSRTGGSYNEQFF
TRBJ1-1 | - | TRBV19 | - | TGTGCCAGTAGTTCCCCTTCACAGGGCGGATTGAACACTGAAGCTTTCTTT | CASSSPSQGGLNTEAFF